This T cell receptor beta chain appears in the sequencing data of a study of blood T cell repertoires in COVID-19. Study-wide context: From the United States, Italy and Spain came samples of acute and convalescent COVID-19.

Sequencing was performed with immunoSEQ multiplex PCR; in TCRdb, only in-frame clones are kept and a portion is missing. The data contain 350,000 to 450,000 clones, about 91% of them singletons. This CDR3 comprises 15 residues. V was clipped by 2 bases and J by 5 bases, with 13 bases between them. Germline CDR1 and CDR2: LNHDA and SQIVND (reference sequence). V and J are TRBV19 and TRBJ2-1; tentative D call: TRBD1 (5 bases). Material: peripheral blood. This receptor was identified in a woman in her forties with COVID-19, enrolled during active disease. CDR3 nucleotide sequence: TGTGCCAGTAGTATATGGCAGGGTCGCAACAATGAGCAGTTCTTC. It specifies CASSIWQGRNNEQFF.